Listed below are T cell receptor beta chains from one sample, sequenced in a study of blood T cell repertoires in COVID-19. The table came from immunoSEQ multiplex PCR; TCRdb's copy has only in-frame clones and leaves some out. Of around 130,000 clones in the sample, roughly 77% are singletons; the top ten hold more than 15%. Specimen: peripheral blood. The receptors were gathered from a man aged 55 to 70 with active or convalescent COVID-19. The CDR3 runs from the conserved cysteine through the conserved F or W. Fields, in order: D gene, J gene, V gene, clone size, CDR3 protein, CDR3 DNA. The D gene is left open where the match is weak. Rows may omit the clone size; those that give it use once, few, many or a size class.

>.|TRBJ1-2|TRBV18|.
CASSLTPGTNKGYGYTF
TGTGCCAGCTCACTAACTCCAGGGACAAATAAGGGCTATGGCTACACCTTC
>TRBD1|TRBJ2-7|TRBV9|once
CASSKDRSSYEQYF
TGTGCCAGCAGCAAGGACAGGAGCTCCTACGAGCAGTACTTC
>.|TRBJ1-1|TRBV9|.
CASSVQAGTEAFF
TGTGCCAGCAGCGTACAAGCGGGCACTGAAGCTTTCTTT
>.|TRBJ1-1|TRBV4-3|.
CASSQDSGATEAFF
TGCGCCAGCAGCCAAGACAGCGGGGCCACTGAAGCTTTCTTT
>.|TRBJ2-5|TRBV25-1|.
CASSEQGGRETQYF
TGTGCCAGCAGTGAACAGGGAGGTCGGGAGACCCAGTACTTC
>TRBD1|TRBJ1-4|TRBV29-1|.
CSAQTGVEGEKLFF
TGCAGCGCCCAGACAGGGGTGGAAGGCGAAAAACTGTTTTTT
>TRBD1|TRBJ2-3|TRBV5-1|.
CASSLGGQGATDTQYF
TGCGCCAGCAGCTTGGGGGGACAGGGGGCTACAGATACGCAGTATTTT
>TRBD1|TRBJ2-1|TRBV10-3|.
CAPPLGTDSNEQFF
TGTGCCCCCCCCCTAGGGACAGACAGCAATGAGCAGTTCTTC
>.|TRBJ2-6|TRBV5-5|many
CASIPRTGSSGANVLTF
TGTGCCAGCATCCCGAGGACGGGGAGCTCTGGGGCCAACGTCCTGACTTTC
>TRBD1|TRBJ2-5|TRBV19|.
CASSGLTGTGSKEQYF
TGTGCCAGTAGTGGATTGACCGGGACAGGGTCTAAGGAACAGTACTTC
>TRBD1|TRBJ1-2|TRBV6-6|many
CASTLLRDSYGYTF
TGTGCCAGCACCCTACTCCGGGACAGCTATGGCTACACCTTC
>.|TRBJ1-1|TRBV28|.
CASSFFNMGGTEAFF
TGTGCCAGCAGTTTTTTCAATATGGGGGGCACTGAAGCTTTCTTT
>TRBD1|TRBJ1-2|TRBV28|few
CAMGGQGYGYTF
TGTGCCATGGGGGGACAGGGATATGGCTACACCTTC
>TRBD2|TRBJ2-7|TRBV7-2|.
CASSSWTSGTNEQYF
TGTGCCAGCAGCTCGTGGACTAGCGGGACGAACGAGCAGTACTTC
>.|TRBJ2-2|TRBV5-1|.
CASSWQGYTGELFF
TGCGCCAGCAGCTGGCAGGGGTACACCGGGGAGCTGTTTTTT
>TRBD1|TRBJ1-4|TRBV18|.
CASSGQGGYEKLFF
TGTGCCAGCTCGGGACAGGGAGGATATGAAAAACTGTTTTTT
>TRBD1|TRBJ1-2|TRBV6-2/TRBV6-3|few
CASSYGWTGGNYGYTF
TGTGCCAGCAGTTACGGCTGGACAGGGGGCAACTATGGCTACACCTTC
>.|TRBJ1-2|TRBV28|.
CASSRLVGYTF
TGTGCCAGCAGCAGACTAGTAGGCTACACCTTC
>.|TRBJ1-1|TRBV7-2|.
CASSLDMSYTEAFF
TGTGCCAGCAGCTTAGATATGAGTTACACTGAAGCTTTCTTT
>TRBD2|TRBJ2-7|TRBV27|.
CASRLAGEGYEQYF
TGTGCCAGCAGACTAGCGGGAGAGGGCTACGAGCAGTACTTC
>TRBD2|TRBJ2-1|TRBV27|.
CASSFQPLAGVYNEQFF
TGTGCCAGCAGTTTCCAACCACTAGCGGGGGTCTACAATGAGCAGTTCTTC
>TRBD2|TRBJ2-3|TRBV7-3|once
CASSSRREADTQYF
TGTGCCAGCAGCTCACGCCGGGAGGCGGATACGCAGTATTTT
>TRBD1|TRBJ1-5|TRBV7-9|.
CASSTSDRANQPQHF
TGTGCCAGCAGCACCTCGGACAGGGCAAATCAGCCCCAGCATTTT
>TRBD2|TRBJ2-7|TRBV7-9|few
CASSLIGLAGGREQYF
TGTGCCAGCAGCTTAATAGGGCTAGCGGGAGGGCGAGAGCAGTACTTC
>TRBD2|TRBJ2-6|TRBV12-5|.
CASGLVRGVGANVLTF
TGTGCTAGTGGTTTGGTACGGGGGGTTGGGGCCAACGTCCTGACTTTC
>.|TRBJ2-3|TRBV5-4|.
CASSSWTVTDTQYF
TGTGCCAGCAGTTCGTGGACAGTTACAGATACGCAGTATTTT
>TRBD1|TRBJ2-5|TRBV24-1|.
CATSDPGQGRKTQYF
TGTGCCACCAGTGACCCGGGACAGGGCCGGAAGACCCAGTACTTC